A selection of T cell receptor beta chains follows, all from one sample in a study of tumor and adjacent non-tumor tissue in lung cancer. Using its own MiXCR run on the multiplex PCR reads, TCRdb lists one record per CDR3 protein. The sample lists roughly 48,000 distinct CDR3 sequences, under 75% occurring once. Input material: distant non-tumor lung tissue. These receptors all stem from a woman in her sixties or seventies with non-small cell lung cancer. Both conserved end residues are trimmed from each CDR3. A row's size may be missing; if present it is once, few, many or a size class.

V gene	clone size	J gene	CDR3 protein
TRBV28	-	TRBJ1-6	ASRRGAGDNSPRH
TRBV7-6	-	TRBJ1-2	SSSKDSYGYT
TRBV20-1	many	TRBJ2-1	SLRSGLYNEQF
TRBV29-1	-	TRBJ2-7	SVELGRSSYEQY
TRBV7-8	few	TRBJ2-7	ASRLVIDRGPYEQY
TRBV30	-	TRBJ1-1	AWSPEMNTEVF
TRBV29-1	-	TRBJ2-7	SVGDRGGKQY
TRBV28	-	TRBJ2-3	ASSVGVEDTQY
TRBV5-1	-	TRBJ2-3	ASSLDWDLGDTQY
TRBV5-1	few	TRBJ2-1	ASSLGQGTYNEQF
TRBV6-5	-	TRBJ1-2	ASSYQGVNYGYA
TRBV28	many	TRBJ2-7	ASRQGGVYEQY
TRBV12-3/TRBV12-4	-	TRBJ1-6	ASTTSEGGRSPLH
TRBV30	once	TRBJ1-4	VWSEGTIEKLF
TRBV12-3/TRBV12-4	-	TRBJ2-5	ASRRTCEETQY